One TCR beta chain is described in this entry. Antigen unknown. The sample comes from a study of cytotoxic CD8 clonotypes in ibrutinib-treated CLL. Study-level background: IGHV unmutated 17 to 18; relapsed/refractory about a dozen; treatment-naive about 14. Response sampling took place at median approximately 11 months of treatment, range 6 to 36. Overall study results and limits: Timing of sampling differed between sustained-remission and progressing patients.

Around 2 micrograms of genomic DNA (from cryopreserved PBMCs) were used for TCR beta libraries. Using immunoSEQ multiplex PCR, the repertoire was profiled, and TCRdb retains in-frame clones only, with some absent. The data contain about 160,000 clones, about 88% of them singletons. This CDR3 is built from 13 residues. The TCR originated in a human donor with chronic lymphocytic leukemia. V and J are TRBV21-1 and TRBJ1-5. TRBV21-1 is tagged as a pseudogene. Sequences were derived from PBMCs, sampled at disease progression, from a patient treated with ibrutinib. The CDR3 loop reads CASSQDSNQPQHF. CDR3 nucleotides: TGTGCCAGCAGCCAAGATAGCAATCAGCCCCAGCATTTT.